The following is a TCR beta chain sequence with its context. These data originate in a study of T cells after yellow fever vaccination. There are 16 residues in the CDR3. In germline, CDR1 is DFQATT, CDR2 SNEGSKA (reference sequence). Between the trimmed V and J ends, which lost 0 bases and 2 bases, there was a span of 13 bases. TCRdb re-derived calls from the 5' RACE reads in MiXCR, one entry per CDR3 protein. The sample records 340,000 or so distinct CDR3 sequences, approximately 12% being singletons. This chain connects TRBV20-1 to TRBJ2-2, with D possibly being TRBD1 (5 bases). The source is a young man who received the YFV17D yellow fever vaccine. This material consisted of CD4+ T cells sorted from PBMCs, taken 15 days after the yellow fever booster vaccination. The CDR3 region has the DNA TGCAGTGCTAGAGATCTGGCTAGGGGAAACACCGGGGAGCTGTTTTTT. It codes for CSARDLARGNTGELFF.